This T cell receptor beta chain was sequenced for a study of blood T cells in healthy people across ages. Caucasian, healthy and from Russia, the donors were aged between about 6 and 90. Isolated PBMCs totaled at least 6.5 million in each sample. This clonotype was seen repeatedly, ten times or more. Its target is unknown. Trimming removed 3 bases from V and 7 bases from J; junction bases left unmatched: 6. The CDR3 spans 14 residues. Germline CDR1 reads SEHNR; CDR2 reads FQNEAQ (reference sequence). Whole-study findings and limits: Per million T cells, TCR beta diversity dropped roughly linearly as age increased. When set beside aged donors, long-lived donors presented more naive CD4+ cells and higher diversity.

A second PCR of about 7 to 11 cycles used a sample-barcoded 5' primer and a J-beta primer mix. From the 5' RACE reads, TCRdb called clonotypes with MiXCR, one entry per CDR3 protein. This table holds more than 800,000 distinct CDR3 sequences, 29% found once. The sequencing sample was made of blood. The rearrangement joins TRBV7-9 to TRBJ1-1; 9 nucleotides agree with TRBD1. The TCR was taken from a woman of 80 years or more in good health. CDR3 coding DNA: TGTGCCAGCAGCTTCCACAGGGGGCAGGGTGAAGCTTTCTTT. Translated: CASSFHRGQGEAFF.